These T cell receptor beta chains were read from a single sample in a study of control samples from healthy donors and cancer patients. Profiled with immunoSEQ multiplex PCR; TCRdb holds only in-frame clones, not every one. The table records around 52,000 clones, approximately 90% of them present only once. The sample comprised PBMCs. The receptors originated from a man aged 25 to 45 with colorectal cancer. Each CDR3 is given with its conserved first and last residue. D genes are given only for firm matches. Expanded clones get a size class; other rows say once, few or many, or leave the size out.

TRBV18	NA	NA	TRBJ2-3	TGTGCCAGCTCACCACCAGAGGAGGGGGCAGATACGCAGTATTTT	CASSPPEEGADTQYF
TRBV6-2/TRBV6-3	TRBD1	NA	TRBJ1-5	TGTGCCAGCAGTTACCTATCGGGACAGACCTCGCATTTT	CASSYLSGQTSHF
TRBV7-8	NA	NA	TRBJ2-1	TGTGCCAGCAGCTTGAGAAGACTGTCCTACAATGAGCAGTTCTTC	CASSLRRLSYNEQFF
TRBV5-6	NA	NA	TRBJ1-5	TGTGCCAGCAGCCAGGGTATCAATCAGCCCCAGCATTTT	CASSQGINQPQHF
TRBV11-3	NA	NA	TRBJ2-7	TGTGCCAGCAGCTTAGGCGGCTCCTACGAGCAGTACTTC	CASSLGGSYEQYF
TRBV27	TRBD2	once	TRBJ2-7	TGTGCCAGCAGTACCCTGGGGGATGGACTAGCGAGCTCCTACGAGCAGTACTTC	CASSTLGDGLASSYEQYF
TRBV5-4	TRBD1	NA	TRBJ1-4	TGTGCCAGCAGCGCCGAGAAACAGGGGAGGGGTGAAAAACTGTTTTTT	CASSAEKQGRGEKLFF
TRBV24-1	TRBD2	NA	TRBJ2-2	TGTGCCACCAGTGCCCTGCGGGGGGAAGCCGGGGAGCTGTTTTTT	CATSALRGEAGELFF
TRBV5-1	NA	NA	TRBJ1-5	TGCGCCAGCAGCTTGGGGCCGGAGGGCAATCAGCCCCAGCATTTT	CASSLGPEGNQPQHF
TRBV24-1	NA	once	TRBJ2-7	TGTGCCACCAGTGATCCGGGGTCCTACGAGCAGTACTTC	CATSDPGSYEQYF
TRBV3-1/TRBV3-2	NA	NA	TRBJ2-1	TGTGCCAGCAGCCAAGGGGCAGGGTGGGGGATAGGGCAGTTCTTC	CASSQGAGWGIGQFF
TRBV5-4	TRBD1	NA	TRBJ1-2	TGTGCCAGCACCGAGGGACAGAATTATGGCTACACCTTC	CASTEGQNYGYTF
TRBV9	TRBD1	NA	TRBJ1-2	TGTGCCAGCAGCGTGGGACAGGAGCTATATGGCTACACCTTC	CASSVGQELYGYTF
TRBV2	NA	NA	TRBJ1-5	TGTGCCAGCAGTCCAAGGGGGTCTGGCAATCAGCCCCAGCATTTT	CASSPRGSGNQPQHF
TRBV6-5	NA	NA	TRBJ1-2	TGTGCCAGCAGTTACTCGGGTCAGGACAACTATGGCTACACCTTC	CASSYSGQDNYGYTF
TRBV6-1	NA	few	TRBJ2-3	TGTGCCAGCAGTGAACAGGGAAACGCAGATACGCAGTATTTT	CASSEQGNADTQYF
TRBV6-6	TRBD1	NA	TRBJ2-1	TGTGCCAGCAGCACTGACAGGGGAGGTAATGAGCAGTTCTTC	CASSTDRGGNEQFF
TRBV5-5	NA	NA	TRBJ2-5	TGTGCCAGCAGCTTGGCGAGTGTCCAAGAGACCCAGTACTTC	CASSLASVQETQYF
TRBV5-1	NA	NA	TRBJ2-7	TGCGCCAGCAGCCTCTCCCACCTCACCTCCTCCTACGAGCAGTACTTC	CASSLSHLTSSYEQYF
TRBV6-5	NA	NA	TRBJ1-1	TGTGCCAGCAGTTACCAGGGGACGAACACTGAAGCTTTCTTT	CASSYQGTNTEAFF
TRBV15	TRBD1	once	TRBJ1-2	TGTGCCACCAGCGGCCCACAGGGGGGTGGCTACACCTTC	CATSGPQGGGYTF
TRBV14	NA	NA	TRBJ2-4	TGTGCCAGCAGTCATTTGGGGGGCGAAAACATTCAGTACTTC	CASSHLGGENIQYF
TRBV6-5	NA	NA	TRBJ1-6	TGTGCCAGCAGTTACTCCCGGGGCCTAAATTCACCCCTCCACTTT	CASSYSRGLNSPLHF
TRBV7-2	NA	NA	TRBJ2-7	TGTGCCAGCAGCTTAGCACGGCACTACGAGCAGTACTTC	CASSLARHYEQYF
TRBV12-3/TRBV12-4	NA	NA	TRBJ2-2	TGTGCCAGCAGCTCATTCACCGGGGAGCTGTTTTTT	CASSSFTGELFF
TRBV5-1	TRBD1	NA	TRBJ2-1	TGCGCCAGCAGCCCCCCCGGGACAGGTTCCTACAATGAGCAGTTCTTC	CASSPPGTGSYNEQFF
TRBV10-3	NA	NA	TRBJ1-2	TGTGCCATCAGTGACTCGCGGTATGGCTACACCTTC	CAISDSRYGYTF
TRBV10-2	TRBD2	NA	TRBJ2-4	TGCGCCAGCAGTGAGGCGGGGGGGGGCCTAGGGGACATTCAGTACTTC	CASSEAGGGLGDIQYF
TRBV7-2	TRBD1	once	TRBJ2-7	TGTGCCAGCAGCTTTCTCACAGGGGGCAATTACGAGCAGTACTTC	CASSFLTGGNYEQYF
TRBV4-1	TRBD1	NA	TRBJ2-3	TGCGCCAGCAGCCAAGATTGGAACAGGGGGAACGGGGATACGCAGTATTTT	CASSQDWNRGNGDTQYF
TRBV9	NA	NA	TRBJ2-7	TGTGCCAGCAGCGCCCAGGGGTCATACGGCGAGCAGTACTTC	CASSAQGSYGEQYF
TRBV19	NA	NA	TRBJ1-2	TGTGCCAGTAGTCCTTGGACGGCGTATGGCTACACCTTC	CASSPWTAYGYTF
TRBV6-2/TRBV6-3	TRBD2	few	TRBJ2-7	TGTGCCAGCAGCCGGAGGCAGCGGGGGTCCCCTATAAGTGTCTACGAGCAGTACTTC	CASSRRQRGSPISVYEQYF
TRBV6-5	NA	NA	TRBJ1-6	TGTGCCAGCAGCAGGGCAGGGGTGGAATCACCCCTCCACTTT	CASSRAGVESPLHF
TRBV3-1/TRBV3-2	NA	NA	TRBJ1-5	TGTGCCAGCAGCCCATCTCGCGGGGAGCCCCAGCATTTT	CASSPSRGEPQHF
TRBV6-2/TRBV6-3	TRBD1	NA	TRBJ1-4	TGTGCCAGCAGCTTCGGGACAGGCCTTAATGAAAAACTGTTTTTT	CASSFGTGLNEKLFF
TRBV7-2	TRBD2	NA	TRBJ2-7	TGTGCCAGCAGCTTAGGCGGCGGGGGGGCCTACGAGCAGTACTTC	CASSLGGGGAYEQYF
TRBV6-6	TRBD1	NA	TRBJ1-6	TGTGCCAGCAGCGTGAACTCAGGGGGGGTAAATTCACCCCTCCACTTT	CASSVNSGGVNSPLHF
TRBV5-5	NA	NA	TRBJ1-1	TGTGCCAGCAGCTTGTTTCTGACTGAAGCTTTCTTT	CASSLFLTEAFF
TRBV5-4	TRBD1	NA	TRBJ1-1	TGTGCCAGCAGCGCCATCAGGAGGACAGGGAACACTGAAGCTTTCTTT	CASSAIRRTGNTEAFF
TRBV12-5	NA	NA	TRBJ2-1	TGTGCTAGTGGTCCATGGTACAATGAGCAGTTCTTC	CASGPWYNEQFF
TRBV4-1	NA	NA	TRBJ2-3	TGCGCCAGCAGCCTTGCTCTTGGTCCCACAGATACGCAGTATTTT	CASSLALGPTDTQYF
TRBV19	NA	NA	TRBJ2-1	TGTGCCAGTAGTATAATATGGGACACCGGTTACAATGAGCAGTTCTTC	CASSIIWDTGYNEQFF
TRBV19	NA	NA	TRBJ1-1	TGTGCCAGTAGTAATCAGGGAGGCACTGAAGCTTTCTTT	CASSNQGGTEAFF
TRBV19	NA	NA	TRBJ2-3	TGTGCCAGTAGTATTACATACAGCACAGATACGCAGTATTTT	CASSITYSTDTQYF
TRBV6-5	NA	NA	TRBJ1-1	TGTGCCAGCAGTTACTCGTTGTCCGGGGCCCCTGAAGCTTTCTTT	CASSYSLSGAPEAFF
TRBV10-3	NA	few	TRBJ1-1	TGTGCCATCAGTGAGTGGGGGAACACTGAAGCTTTCTTT	CAISEWGNTEAFF
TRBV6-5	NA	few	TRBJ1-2	TGTGCCAGCAGTCAGGGAAACTATGGCTACACCTTC	CASSQGNYGYTF
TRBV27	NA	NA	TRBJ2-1	TGTGCCAGCAGTTTCCTTGGTGGACCTTACAATGAGCAGTTCTTC	CASSFLGGPYNEQFF
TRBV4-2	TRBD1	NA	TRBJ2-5	TGTGCCAGCAGCCCACATACGGGGGGGACAGGGGAAGAGACCCAGTACTTC	CASSPHTGGTGEETQYF
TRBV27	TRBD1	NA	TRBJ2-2	TGTGCCAGCAGATGGACAGGCAACACCGGGGAGCTGTTTTTT	CASRWTGNTGELFF
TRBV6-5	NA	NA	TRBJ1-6	TGTGCCAGCAGTCAGGAAAATAATTCACCCCTCCACTTT	CASSQENNSPLHF
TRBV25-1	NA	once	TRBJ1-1	TGTGCCAGCAGTGAACGGTCCTCGGGGTGGGGTGAAGCTTTCTTT	CASSERSSGWGEAFF